A selection of T cell receptor beta chains follows, all from one sample in a study of Ad26.COV2.S vaccination and SARS-CoV-2 variants. Using immunoSEQ multiplex PCR, the repertoire was profiled, and TCRdb retains in-frame clones only, with some absent. The sample has fewer than 900,000 clones; around 89% are singletons. Sequencing was performed on peripheral blood, taken in a trial of Ad26.COV2.S vaccine versus placebo. All receptors derive from a person between 18 and 59 years old who received the Ad26.COV2.S COVID-19 vaccine or a placebo. Each CDR3 is given with its conserved first and last residue. A D gene is named only where the DNA matches it firmly. Some rows have no size entry. The others give once, few or many, or a class for an expanded clone.

V: TRBV30
size: -
J: TRBJ2-1
D: TRBD2
CDR3: CAWSGVASGGNEQFF
DNA: TGTGCCTGGAGTGGGGTGGCTAGCGGGGGCAATGAGCAGTTCTTC

V: TRBV7-8
size: -
J: TRBJ2-6
D: -
CDR3: CASSLAIHSGANVLTF
DNA: TGTGCCAGCAGCTTAGCGATACACTCTGGGGCCAACGTCCTGACTTTC

V: TRBV11-2
size: -
J: TRBJ2-1
D: -
CDR3: CASSLGPSSYNEQFF
DNA: TGTGCCAGCAGCTTAGGCCCCAGCTCCTACAATGAGCAGTTCTTC

V: TRBV19
size: few
J: TRBJ1-5
D: -
CDR3: CASSTQKTGALGPQHF
DNA: TGTGCCAGTAGTACACAGAAGACAGGCGCATTAGGGCCCCAGCATTTT

V: TRBV2
size: once
J: TRBJ2-1
D: -
CDR3: CASRKRLSYNEQFF
DNA: TGTGCCAGCAGGAAGCGGCTCTCCTACAATGAGCAGTTCTTC

V: TRBV4-3
size: -
J: TRBJ1-6
D: -
CDR3: CASSLGFQNSPLHF
DNA: TGCGCCAGCAGCCTGGGATTTCAAAATTCACCCCTCCACTTT

V: TRBV7-3
size: -
J: TRBJ1-1
D: -
CDR3: CASSVQGNTEAFF
DNA: TGTGCCAGCAGCGTCCAGGGGAACACTGAAGCTTTCTTT

V: TRBV7-7
size: -
J: TRBJ2-5
D: -
CDR3: CASSLGSPGETQYF
DNA: TGTGCTAGCAGCTTAGGGAGCCCCGGGGAGACCCAGTACTTC

V: TRBV6-4
size: -
J: TRBJ1-2
D: -
CDR3: CASSDSVGYGYTF
DNA: TGTGCCAGCAGTGACTCCGTGGGCTATGGCTACACCTTC

V: TRBV11-2
size: -
J: TRBJ2-2
D: TRBD2
CDR3: CASSLTSGRAGELFF
DNA: TGTGCCAGCAGCTTGACTAGCGGGCGGGCCGGGGAGCTGTTTTTT

V: TRBV2
size: -
J: TRBJ2-5
D: TRBD1
CDR3: CASADRVSQETQYF
DNA: TGTGCCAGCGCGGACAGGGTGTCCCAAGAGACCCAGTACTTC

V: TRBV5-6
size: -
J: TRBJ2-6
D: -
CDR3: CASSLPGQLGGANVLTF
DNA: TGTGCCAGCAGCTTACCCGGACAGCTCGGAGGGGCCAACGTCCTGACTTTC